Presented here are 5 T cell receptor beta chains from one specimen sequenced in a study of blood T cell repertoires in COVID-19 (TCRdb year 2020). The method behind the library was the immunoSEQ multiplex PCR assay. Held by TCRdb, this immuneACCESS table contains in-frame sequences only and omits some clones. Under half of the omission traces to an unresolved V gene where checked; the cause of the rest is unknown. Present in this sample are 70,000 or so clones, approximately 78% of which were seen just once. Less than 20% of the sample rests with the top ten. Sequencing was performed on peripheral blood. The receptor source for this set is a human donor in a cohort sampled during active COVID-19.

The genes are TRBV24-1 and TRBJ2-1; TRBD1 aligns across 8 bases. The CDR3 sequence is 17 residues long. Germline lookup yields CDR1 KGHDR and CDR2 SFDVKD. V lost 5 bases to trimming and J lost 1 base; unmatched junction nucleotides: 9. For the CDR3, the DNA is TGTGCCACCAGTGCCTCCGGACAGGGTAGGTCCTACAATGAGCAGTTCTTC. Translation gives CATSASGQGRSYNEQFF.

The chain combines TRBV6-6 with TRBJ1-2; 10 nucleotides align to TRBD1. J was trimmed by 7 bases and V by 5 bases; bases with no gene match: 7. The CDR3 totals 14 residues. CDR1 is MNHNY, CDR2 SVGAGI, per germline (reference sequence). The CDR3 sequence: CASSHRDRGGGYTF. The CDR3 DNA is TGTGCCAGCAGTCACCGGGACAGGGGAGGTGGCTACACCTTC.

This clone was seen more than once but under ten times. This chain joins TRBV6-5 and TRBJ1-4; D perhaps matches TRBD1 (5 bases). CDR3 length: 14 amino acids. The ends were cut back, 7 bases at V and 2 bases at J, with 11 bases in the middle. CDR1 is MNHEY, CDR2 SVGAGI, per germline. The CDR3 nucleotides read TGTGCCAGCAAACCAGGGAGGACTAATGAAAAACTGTTTTTT. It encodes CASKPGRTNEKLFF.

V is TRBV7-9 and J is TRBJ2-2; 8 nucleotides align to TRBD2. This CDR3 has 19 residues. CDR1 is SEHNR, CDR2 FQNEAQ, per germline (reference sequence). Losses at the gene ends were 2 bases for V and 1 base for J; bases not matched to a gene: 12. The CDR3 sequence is CASSLQAGGSYGNTGELFF. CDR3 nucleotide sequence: TGTGCCAGCAGCTTACAGGCGGGAGGTTCTTATGGGAACACCGGGGAGCTGTTTTTT.

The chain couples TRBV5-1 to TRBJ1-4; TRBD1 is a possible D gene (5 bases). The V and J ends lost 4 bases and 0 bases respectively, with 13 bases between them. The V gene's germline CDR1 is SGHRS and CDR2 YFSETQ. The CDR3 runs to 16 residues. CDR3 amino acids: CASSPSGGATNEKLFF. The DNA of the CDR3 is TGCGCCAGCAGCCCGTCGGGGGGGGCAACTAATGAAAAACTGTTTTTT.